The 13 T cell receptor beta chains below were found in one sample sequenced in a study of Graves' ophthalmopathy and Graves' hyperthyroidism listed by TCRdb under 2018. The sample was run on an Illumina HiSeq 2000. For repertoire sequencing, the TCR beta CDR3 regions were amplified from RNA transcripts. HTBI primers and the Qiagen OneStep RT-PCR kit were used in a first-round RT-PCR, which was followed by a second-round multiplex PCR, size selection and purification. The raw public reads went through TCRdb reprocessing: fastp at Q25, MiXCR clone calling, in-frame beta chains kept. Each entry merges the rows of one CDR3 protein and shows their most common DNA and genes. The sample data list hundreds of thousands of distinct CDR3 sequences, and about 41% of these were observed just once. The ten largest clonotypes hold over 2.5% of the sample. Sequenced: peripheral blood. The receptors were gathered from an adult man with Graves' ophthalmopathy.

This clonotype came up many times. DNA of the CDR3: TGCAGTGCTAGAGATGAGGGGGGGAATACTGAAGCTTTCTTT. It specifies CSARDEGGNTEAFF. The chain uses TRBV20-1 and TRBJ1-1; D may be TRBD1 (6 bases). Germline CDR1 reads DFQATT; CDR2 reads SNEGSKA (reference sequence). The CDR3 spans 14 residues. V lost 0 bases to trimming and J lost 5 bases, with 13 bases between them.

The CDR3 DNA sequence: TGCGCCAGCAGTGACCCCAAGGGAACCGGGGAGCTGTTTTTT. It encodes CASSDPKGTGELFF. The gene calls are TRBV10-2 and TRBJ2-2; no definite D call. The V gene's germline CDR1 is WSHSY and CDR2 SAAADI. The CDR3 covers 14 residues. V lost 3 bases, J lost 5 bases, and 10 bases lay in between.

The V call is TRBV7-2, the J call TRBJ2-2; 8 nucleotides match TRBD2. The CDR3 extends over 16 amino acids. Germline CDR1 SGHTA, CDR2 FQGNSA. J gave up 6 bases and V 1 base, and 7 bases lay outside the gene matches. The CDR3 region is CASSLGAGVYSGELFF. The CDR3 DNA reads TGTGCCAGCAGCTTAGGAGCGGGAGTTTACTCCGGGGAGCTGTTTTTT.

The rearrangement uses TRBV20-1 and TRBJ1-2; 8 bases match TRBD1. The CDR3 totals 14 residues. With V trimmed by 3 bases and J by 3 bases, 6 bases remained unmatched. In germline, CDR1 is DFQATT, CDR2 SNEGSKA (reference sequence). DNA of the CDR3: TGCAGTGCTAGTTCGGCAGGGGGCGACTATGGCTACACCTTC. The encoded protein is CSASSAGGDYGYTF.

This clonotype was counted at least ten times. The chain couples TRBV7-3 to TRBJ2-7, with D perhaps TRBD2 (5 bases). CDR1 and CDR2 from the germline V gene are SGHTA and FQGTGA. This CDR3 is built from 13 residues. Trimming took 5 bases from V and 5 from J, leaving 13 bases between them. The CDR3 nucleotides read TGTGCCAGCAGCCTTAGCGTTAGTGACGAGCAGTACTTC. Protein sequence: CASSLSVSDEQYF.

The CDR3, as DNA: TGTGCCAGCAGTAAATTTTTGAACACTGAAGCTTTCTTT. Protein: CASSKFLNTEAFF. The rearrangement links TRBV12-3 or TRBV12-4 to TRBJ1-1; no clear D. This CDR3 spans 13 amino acids. V gave up 5 bases and J gave up 0 bases, with 7 bases separating them.

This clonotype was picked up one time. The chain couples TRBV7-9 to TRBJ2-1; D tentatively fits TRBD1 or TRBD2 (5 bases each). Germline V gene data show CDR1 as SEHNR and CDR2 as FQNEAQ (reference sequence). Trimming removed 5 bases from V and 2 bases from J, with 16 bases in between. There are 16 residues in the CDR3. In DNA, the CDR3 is TGTGCCAGCAGCGAACGGGACGGCGCCACCTACAATGAGCAGTTCTTC. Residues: CASSERDGATYNEQFF.

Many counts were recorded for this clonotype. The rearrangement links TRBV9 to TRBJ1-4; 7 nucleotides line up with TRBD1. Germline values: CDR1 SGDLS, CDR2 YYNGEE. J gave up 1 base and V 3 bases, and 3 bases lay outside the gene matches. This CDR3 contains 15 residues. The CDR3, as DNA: TGTGCCAGCAGCGAGCACAGGGGAACTAATGAAAAACTGTTTTTT. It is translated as CASSEHRGTNEKLFF.

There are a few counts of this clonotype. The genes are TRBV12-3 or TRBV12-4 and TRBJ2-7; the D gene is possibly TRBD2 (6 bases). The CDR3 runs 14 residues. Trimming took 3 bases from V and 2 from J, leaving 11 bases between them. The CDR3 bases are TGTGCCAGCAGTTTCGGACTAACTACCTACGAGCAGTACTTC. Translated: CASSFGLTTYEQYF.

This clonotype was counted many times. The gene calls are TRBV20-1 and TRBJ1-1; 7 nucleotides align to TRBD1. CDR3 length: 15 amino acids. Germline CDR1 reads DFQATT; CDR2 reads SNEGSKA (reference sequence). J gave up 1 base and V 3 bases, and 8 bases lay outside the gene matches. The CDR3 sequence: CSASGGGEWNTEAFF. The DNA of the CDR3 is TGCAGTGCTAGCGGAGGGGGCGAATGGAACACTGAAGCTTTCTTT.

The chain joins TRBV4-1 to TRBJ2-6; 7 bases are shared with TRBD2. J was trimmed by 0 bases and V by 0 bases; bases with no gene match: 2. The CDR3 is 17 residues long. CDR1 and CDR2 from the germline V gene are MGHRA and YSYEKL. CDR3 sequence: CASSQDPGGSGANVLTF. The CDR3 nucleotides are TGCGCCAGCAGCCAAGATCCGGGGGGCTCTGGGGCCAACGTCCTGACTTTC.

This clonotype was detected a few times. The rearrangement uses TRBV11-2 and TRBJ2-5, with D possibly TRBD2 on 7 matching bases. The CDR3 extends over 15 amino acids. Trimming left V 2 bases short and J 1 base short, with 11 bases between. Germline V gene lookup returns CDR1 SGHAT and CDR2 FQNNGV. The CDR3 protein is CASSLWRGRQETQYF. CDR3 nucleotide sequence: TGTGCCAGCAGCTTATGGCGGGGGCGCCAAGAGACCCAGTACTTC.

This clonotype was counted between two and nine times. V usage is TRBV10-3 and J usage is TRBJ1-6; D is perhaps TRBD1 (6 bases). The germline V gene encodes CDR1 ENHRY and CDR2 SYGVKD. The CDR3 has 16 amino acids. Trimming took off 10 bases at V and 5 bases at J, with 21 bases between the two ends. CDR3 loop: CASSRPQGLDNSPLHF. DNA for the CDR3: TGTGCCAGCAGCCGACCACAGGGATTAGATAATTCACCCCTCCACTTT.